A single sample is the source of the 32 T cell receptor beta chains below, sequenced in a study of cytomegalovirus exposure and HLA in healthy donors (dated by TCRdb to between 2016 and 2019). Receptor libraries were prepared by the immunoSEQ multiplex PCR assay. A mixture of 60 forward primers for TCR Vbeta segments and 13 reverse primers for TCR Jbeta segments was used in the multiplex PCR. TCRdb provides this immuneACCESS table in a form limited to in-frame rearrangements. Some clones are lacking; in checked studies, under half of them reflect an unresolved V gene, and why the rest are absent is not known. The sample table shows 85,000 to 130,000 clones, and more than 75% are seen once. In total, the top ten clones hold over 3.5% of the sample. Material: PBMCs. Receptors originate from a woman in her 50s in good health and CMV-seropositive.

The chain is built from TRBV6-6 and TRBJ2-5; D is perhaps TRBD1 (5 bases). The CDR3 has 14 residues. Germline lookup yields CDR1 MNHNY and CDR2 SVGAGI (reference sequence). Trimming cost V 6 bases and J 0 bases, with 11 bases left between them. The CDR3 sequence: CASSWGPDQETQYF. The CDR3 nucleotides are TGTGCCAGCAGCTGGGGCCCGGACCAAGAGACCCAGTACTTC.

The chain joins TRBV9 to TRBJ2-6, with unresolved D. Trimming left V 2 bases short and J 0 bases short, with 12 bases between. CDR1 and CDR2 (germline): SGDLS, YYNGEE. CDR3 length equals 17 residues. The CDR3 region is CASSVYLPSSGANVLTF. In DNA form, the CDR3 reads TGTGCCAGCAGCGTTTATCTACCGAGCTCTGGGGCCAACGTCCTGACTTTC.

The chain combines TRBV5-1 with TRBJ1-1; D unclear. This CDR3 is built from 13 residues. V was clipped by 2 bases and J by 1 base, with 6 bases between them. Looked up from germline, CDR1 is SGHRS and CDR2 is YFSETQ. CDR3 sequence (DNA): TGCGCCAGCAGCTTCAGGCCGAACACTGAAGCTTTCTTT. Encoded protein: CASSFRPNTEAFF. Supplemented by reference TRBV5-1 and TRBJ1-1, the full variable domain reads KAGVTQTPRYLIKTRGQQVTLSCSPISGHRSVSWYQQTPGQGLQFLFEYFSETQRNKGNFPGRFSGRQFSNSRSEMNVSTLELGDSALYLCASSFRPNTEAFFGQGTRLTVV.

The chain couples TRBV7-6 to TRBJ2-1; TRBD2 matches 7 bases. This CDR3 has 15 amino acids. Germline CDR1 is SGHVS and CDR2 is FNYEAQ. V trimming: 1 base; J trimming: 6 bases; junction bases outside the gene matches: 6. CDR3 in DNA: TGTGCCAGCAGCTTAGTAAGCGCTAGCGGCAATGAGCAGTTCTTC. Amino acids: CASSLVSASGNEQFF.

The V gene is TRBV19, the J gene TRBJ2-3; D is possibly TRBD2 (5 bases). V was cut by 3 bases and J by 6 bases, with 13 bases left in between. CDR3 length: 14 amino acids. Germline V gives CDR1 LNHDA, CDR2 SQIVND (reference sequence). CDR3 loop: CASSIGLAEDTQYF. The CDR3 DNA reads as TGTGCCAGTAGTATTGGGCTAGCAGAGGATACGCAGTATTTT.

The V gene is TRBV4-1, the J gene TRBJ2-7; D uncertain. V gave up 0 bases and J gave up 1 base, with 4 bases separating them. Germline CDR1 reads MGHRA; CDR2 reads YSYEKL. There are 13 residues in the CDR3. CDR3 DNA: TGCGCCAGCAGCCAAGATCAATCCTACGAGCAGTACTTC. Protein product: CASSQDQSYEQYF.

The chain has TRBV6-1 and TRBJ2-3, with D unclear. This CDR3 has 14 residues. V was trimmed by 3 bases and J by 4 bases, leaving 11 bases between them. Per germline, CDR1 MNHNS and CDR2 SASEGT. The CDR3 loop is CASSELDPADTQYF. DNA of the CDR3: TGTGCCAGCAGTGAGCTAGACCCCGCAGATACGCAGTATTTT.

This clone has only one observation. CDR3 nucleotides: TGCGCCAGCAGCTTGGAAACCGCGGGAGGGCCGTACAATGAGCAGTTCTTC. This sequence encodes CASSLETAGGPYNEQFF. The chain combines TRBV5-1 with TRBJ2-1; 9 nucleotides align to TRBD2. Per germline, CDR1 SGHRS and CDR2 YFSETQ. The CDR3 is 17 residues long. J was trimmed by 4 bases and V by 0 bases; bases with no gene match: 8.

This chain connects TRBV2 to TRBJ2-7; D call uncertain. The CDR3 is 12 residues long. Looked up from germline, CDR1 is SNHLY and CDR2 is FYNNEI. Trimming took 7 bases from V and 2 from J, leaving 9 bases between them. The CDR3 region has the DNA TGTGCCAGCATGGTGAGGACCTACGAGCAGTACTTC. This encodes CASMVRTYEQYF.

The gene calls are TRBV4-1 and TRBJ2-1; 14 nucleotides align to TRBD2. The V segment lost 4 bases and the J segment 9 bases; nucleotides outside the gene matches: 8. The V gene's germline CDR1 is MGHRA and CDR2 YSYEKL. This CDR3 spans 16 amino acids. Here the CDR3 DNA reads TGCGCCAGCAGCCTTTCGACTAGCGGGGGGGACGGTGAGCAGTTCTTC. It translates to CASSLSTSGGDGEQFF.

The chain carries TRBV30 and TRBJ1-1; no firm D call. V was shortened by 4 bases and J by 1 base, with 10 bases between the two germline ends. Germline V lookup: CDR1 GTSNPN, CDR2 SVGIG (reference sequence). This CDR3 has 13 residues. The CDR3 region has the DNA TGTGCCTGGATCTTCCCGCGGAACACTGAAGCTTTCTTT. Translated: CAWIFPRNTEAFF. The whole variable domain, remainder taken from reference TRBV30 and TRBJ1-1, is SQTIHQWPATLVQPVGSPLSLECTVEGTSNPNLYWYRQAAGRGLQLLFYSVGIGQISSEVPQNLSASRPQDRQFILSSKKLLLSDSGFYLCAWIFPRNTEAFFGQGTRLTVV.

The chain recombines TRBV9 with TRBJ2-7; 8 positions match TRBD2. Germline V lookup: CDR1 SGDLS, CDR2 YYNGEE. The CDR3 is 15 amino acids. The J segment lost 7 bases and the V segment lost 3 bases, leaving 12 bases of the junction unmatched. The CDR3 DNA sequence: TGTGCCAGCAGCGCCGGGGGGGCAGATCCGGAAGAGCAGTACTTC. Its protein product is CASSAGGADPEEQYF.

The chain carries TRBV18 and TRBJ2-7, with unresolved D. CDR3 length: 14 amino acids. V dropped 1 base and J dropped 2 bases, with 9 bases sitting between them. Germline-derived CDR1 and CDR2 are KGHSH and LQKENI. The CDR3: CASSPLPDTYEQYF. As DNA, the CDR3 is TGTGCCAGCTCACCACTGCCAGACACCTACGAGCAGTACTTC.

The DNA for the CDR3 is TGTGCCAGCAGCTTAGGGAGGGGTACTGAAGCTTTCTTT. Residues: CASSLGRGTEAFF. The chain has TRBV11-2 and TRBJ1-1; weak D call: TRBD1 (5 bases). This CDR3 region has 13 residues. The germline gives CDR1 SGHAT, CDR2 FQNNGV. V lost 1 base to trimming and J lost 5 bases, with 8 bases between them.

DNA of the CDR3: TGCGCCAGCAAGGCCCGGAGCTCTGGAAACACCATATATTTT. Translation: CASKARSSGNTIYF. The chain joins TRBV5-1 to TRBJ1-3; D uncertain. This CDR3 comprises 14 residues. The germline V gene encodes CDR1 SGHRS and CDR2 YFSETQ. Trimming cost V 6 bases and J 0 bases, with 10 bases left between them.

The chain combines TRBV9 with TRBJ1-5; 8 bases are shared with TRBD1. The germline V gene encodes CDR1 SGDLS and CDR2 YYNGEE. J was trimmed by 7 bases and V by 5 bases; bases with no gene match: 8. CDR3 length equals 14 residues. CDR3 region: CASSGGTGGQPQHF. In DNA, the CDR3 is TGTGCCAGCAGTGGTGGGACAGGAGGACAGCCCCAGCATTTT.

This clone was counted a few times. The genes are TRBV6-5 and TRBJ2-5; 14 bases fit TRBD2. V lost 2 bases and J lost 5; bases outside the gene matches: 4. This CDR3 spans 16 amino acids. The germline V gene has CDR1 MNHEY and CDR2 SVGAGI. The CDR3 sequence is CASSYRGLAGEETQYF. CDR3 in DNA: TGTGCCAGCAGTTACAGGGGACTAGCGGGGGAGGAGACCCAGTACTTC.

This sequence joins TRBV19 and TRBJ2-1; tentatively, D is TRBD2 (5 bases). CDR1 is LNHDA, CDR2 SQIVND, per germline (reference sequence). The CDR3 runs to 12 residues. V was shortened by 10 bases and J by 5 bases, with 12 bases between the two germline ends. CDR3 DNA: TGTGCCACTTCCGGGGTACACAATGAGCAGTTCTTC. This codes for CATSGVHNEQFF.

Concerning this clone: One end of the junction does not line up with germline, which may come from a read error. V usage is TRBV5-4 and J usage is TRBJ2-2; no clear D. The CDR3 spans 13 residues. Germline V gives CDR1 SGHNT, CDR2 YYREEE (reference sequence). In DNA form, the CDR3 reads TGTGCCAGCAGCACCTTAAACAACGGGGAGCTGTTTTTT. Protein sequence: CASSTLNNGELFF. Using reference TRBV5-4 and TRBJ2-2 for the parts outside the CDR3, the full variable domain is ETGVTQSPTHLIKTRGQQVTLRCSSQSGHNTVSWYQQALGQGPQFIFQYYREEENGRGNFPPRFSGLQFPNYSSELNVNALELDDSALYLCASSTLNNGELFFGEGSRLTVL.

This chain connects TRBV30 to TRBJ2-7, with TRBD2 matching over 9 bases. Germline CDR1 reads GTSNPN; CDR2 reads SVGIG (reference sequence). The CDR3 extends over 17 amino acids. J gave up 0 bases and V 0 bases, and 9 bases lay outside the gene matches. This CDR3 reads CAWSVLGGGRASYEQYF. The CDR3 DNA sequence: TGTGCCTGGAGTGTACTAGGTGGCGGGAGGGCCTCCTACGAGCAGTACTTC.

This clone was found once. The rearrangement uses TRBV6-5 and TRBJ2-7; TRBD1 aligns across 7 bases. CDR1 and CDR2 from the germline V gene are MNHEY and SVGAGI. The CDR3 extends over 15 amino acids. J was trimmed by 4 bases and V by 8 bases; bases with no gene match: 14. The DNA of the CDR3 is TGTGCCAGCGGCCGCCTTCCCGACAGGGAATACGAGCAGTACTTC. Translation gives CASGRLPDREYEQYF.

This clone has a handful of counts. The chain employs TRBV5-1 and TRBJ1-2, with TRBD1 matching over 10 bases. V lost 4 bases, J lost 5 bases, and 8 bases stayed unmatched. CDR1 and CDR2 (germline): SGHRS, YFSETQ. This CDR3 contains 15 residues. The chain's CDR3 is CASSPGTGVLYGYTF. CDR3 sequence (DNA): TGCGCCAGCAGCCCCGGGACAGGGGTACTTTATGGCTACACCTTC.

The rearrangement uses TRBV2 and TRBJ2-3, with TRBD2 as a possible D gene (6 bases). Between the trimmed V and J ends, which lost 5 bases and 2 bases, there was a span of 14 bases. This CDR3 is 15 amino acids long. Germline V lookup: CDR1 SNHLY, CDR2 FYNNEI. CDR3 bases: TGTGCCAGCAGTCCTACTAGCCGATCCACAGATACGCAGTATTTT. It encodes CASSPTSRSTDTQYF.

Only a few counts were recorded for this clone. The chain has TRBV9 and TRBJ1-5; 7 nucleotides align to TRBD1. J gave up 4 bases and V 4 bases, and 2 bases lay outside the gene matches. The V gene's germline CDR1 is SGDLS and CDR2 YYNGEE. There are 13 residues in the CDR3. The CDR3 reads CASSKGANQPQHF. The DNA for the CDR3 is TGTGCCAGCAGCAAGGGGGCGAATCAGCCCCAGCATTTT.

This clone was recorded once. The rearrangement links TRBV7-8 to TRBJ1-6; 10 bases line up with TRBD1. The CDR3 has 18 residues. CDR1 and CDR2 (germline): SGHVS, FQNEAQ. V lost 4 bases to trimming and J lost 7 bases; unmatched junction nucleotides: 13. Written as DNA, the CDR3 is TGTGCCAGCAGCTCACCTAGGCGACGGACAGGGGGAAATTCACCCCTCCACTTT. Its protein is CASSSPRRRTGGNSPLHF.

This clone was recorded a few times. V usage is TRBV11-2 and J usage is TRBJ2-3, with 7 bases lining up with TRBD2. The V and J ends lost 5 bases and 0 bases, in that order; junction bases with no gene match: 5. CDR3 length: 15 amino acids. Germline V gene data show CDR1 as SGHAT and CDR2 as FQNNGV. The CDR3 here is CASSRSGGSTDTQYF. DNA of the CDR3: TGTGCCAGCAGCCGATCGGGGGGAAGCACAGATACGCAGTATTTT.

This chain links TRBV27 with TRBJ2-3; 9 nucleotides agree with TRBD1. The CDR3 contains 16 residues. The junction had 7 bases not matched to a gene; V was cut back by 4 bases and J by 2 bases. CDR1 and CDR2 from the germline V gene are MNHEY and SMNVEV (reference sequence). CDR3 in DNA: TGTGCCAGCAGTTCACGGACAGGGGTACCCACAGATACGCAGTATTTT. Residues: CASSSRTGVPTDTQYF.

The V and J genes are TRBV30 and TRBJ2-7, with 14 bases that match TRBD2. V was pared by 1 base and J by 3 bases, with 2 bases of the junction left unmatched. Germline CDR1 reads GTSNPN; CDR2 reads SVGIG (reference sequence). The CDR3 is 15 amino acids. The CDR3 coding sequence is TGTGCCTGGAGTGAAGGGACTAGCGGGGGCTACGAGCAGTACTTC. This translates into CAWSEGTSGGYEQYF.

This clone was counted a few times. This CDR3 reads CASSVGLAGNQPQHF. The CDR3 DNA is TGTGCCAGCAGTGTGGGCCTAGCGGGCAATCAGCCCCAGCATTTT. The rearrangement links TRBV2 to TRBJ1-5; no firm D call. This CDR3 is 15 amino acids long. V was clipped by 4 bases and J by 2 bases, with 12 bases between them. Germline loops: CDR1 SNHLY, CDR2 FYNNEI.

The V gene is TRBV30, the J gene TRBJ2-3; D is uncertain. V was pared by 3 bases and J by 5 bases, with 6 bases between. This CDR3 spans 11 amino acids. Germline V gene lookup returns CDR1 GTSNPN and CDR2 SVGIG (reference sequence). CDR3 coding DNA: TGTGCCTGGAGCCCCAGAGATACGCAGTATTTT. Residues: CAWSPRDTQYF. Based on the CDR3 plus reference TRBV30 and TRBJ2-3, the full variable domain is SQTIHQWPATLVQPVGSPLSLECTVEGTSNPNLYWYRQAAGRGLQLLFYSVGIGQISSEVPQNLSASRPQDRQFILSSKKLLLSDSGFYLCAWSPRDTQYFGPGTRLTVL.

The chain recombines TRBV5-1 with TRBJ2-7, with 9 bases matching TRBD1. With 4 bases clipped from V and 4 bases from J, the junction kept 6 bases outside the gene matches. Germline assignment: CDR1 SGHRS and CDR2 YFSETQ. The CDR3 has 14 amino acids. The CDR3 loop reads CASSATGGVYEQYF. The CDR3 bases are TGCGCCAGCAGCGCGACAGGGGGGGTTTACGAGCAGTACTTC. The entire variable domain, with the rest obtained from reference TRBV5-1 and TRBJ2-7, is as follows: KAGVTQTPRYLIKTRGQQVTLSCSPISGHRSVSWYQQTPGQGLQFLFEYFSETQRNKGNFPGRFSGRQFSNSRSEMNVSTLELGDSALYLCASSATGGVYEQYFGPGTRLTVT.

The count of this clone is one. The rearrangement uses TRBV6-4 and TRBJ2-6, with D perhaps TRBD1 (6 bases). The V gene lost 8 bases and the J gene lost 0 bases, with 8 bases spanning the gap. The V gene's germline CDR1 is MRHNA and CDR2 SNTAGT. The CDR3 loop spans 14 amino acids. CDR3 amino acids: CASRTDSGANVLTF. The CDR3 DNA reads as TGTGCCAGCCGGACAGACTCTGGGGCCAACGTCCTGACTTTC.